Below are 20 T cell receptor beta chains sequenced from a single sample in a study of T cell changes during pregnancy in multiple sclerosis. Profiling relied on immunoSEQ multiplex PCR, and the TCRdb table lists in-frame clones only, not all of them. Of roughly 93,000 clones listed, 85% to 95% were seen once; the top ten hold 1.5% to 2%. Sequences were derived from peripheral blood, sampled in the first trimester of pregnancy. Receptors originate from a female donor in good health, enrolled as a control in a pregnancy study.

This rearrangement joins TRBV9 to TRBJ1-4; 7 positions agree with TRBD1. Germline V gene lookup returns CDR1 SGDLS and CDR2 YYNGEE. The CDR3 totals 13 residues. Trimming cost V 7 bases and J 8 bases; bases outside gene matches: 8. The CDR3 sequence: CASEGALREKLFF. In DNA, the CDR3 is TGTGCCAGCGAGGGGGCCCTCCGGGAAAAACTGTTTTTT.

As to this clone: At one boundary the junction diverges from the germline segment, which might be a read error. The genes are TRBV5-6 and TRBJ1-5; 8 bases line up with TRBD1. Germline V lookup: CDR1 SGHDT, CDR2 YYEEEE. The CDR3 consists of 16 residues. CDR3: CASSAGTGRLNRPQHF. Here the CDR3 DNA reads TGTGCCAGCAGCGCTGGGACAGGAAGACTGAATCGGCCCCAGCATTTT.

This chain uses TRBV19 with TRBJ1-6; no firm D call. The CDR3 runs to 15 residues. V was cut by 7 bases and J by 0 bases, with 10 bases left in between. Germline V CDR1 and CDR2: LNHDA, SQIVND (reference sequence). The CDR3 protein is CASTEYSSYNSPLHF. CDR3 nucleotides: TGTGCCAGTACCGAATATAGCTCCTATAATTCACCCCTCCACTTT.

V gene TRBV7-6 combines with J gene TRBJ2-5; tentatively, D is TRBD2 (6 bases). CDR1 is SGHVS and CDR2 is FNYEAQ in the germline V gene. The V and J ends lost 2 bases and 5 bases respectively, with 15 bases between them. The CDR3 is 15 amino acids. The DNA for the CDR3 is TGTGCCAGCAGCTTAAAACTAGCCGGCGTGGAGACCCAGTACTTC. This sequence encodes CASSLKLAGVETQYF. Looking up the rest from reference TRBV7-6 and TRBJ2-5 gives the full variable domain: GAGVSQSPRYKVTKRGQDVALRCDPISGHVSLYWYRQALGQGPEFLTYFNYEAQQDKSGLPNDRFSAERPEGSISTLTIQRTEQRDSAMYRCASSLKLAGVETQYFGPGTRLLVL.

This chain joins TRBV30 and TRBJ2-5; D gene uncertain. The CDR3 covers 11 residues. Trimming removed 5 bases from V and 2 bases from J, with 6 bases in between. The germline gives CDR1 GTSNPN, CDR2 SVGIG (reference sequence). The CDR3 coding sequence is TGTGCCTGGGGCCCGCAAGAGACCCAGTACTTC. Protein: CAWGPQETQYF.

The V gene is TRBV2, the J gene TRBJ1-6; D may be TRBD1 (5 bases). Looked up from germline, CDR1 is SNHLY and CDR2 is FYNNEI. The V end was cut by 8 bases, the J end by 7 bases, with 18 bases between. This CDR3 has 15 residues. The CDR3 nucleotides are TGTGCCAGCTTCGATTGGGGCCCACAAAATTCACCCCTCCACTTT. Protein sequence: CASFDWGPQNSPLHF.

The count of this clone is one. This chain connects TRBV7-3 to TRBJ1-2, with 8 bases that match TRBD1. The CDR3 extends over 13 amino acids. Germline V CDR1 and CDR2: SGHTA, FQGTGA. After removal of 3 bases from V and 5 bases from J, the junction contained 2 bases not matched to a gene. In nucleotides, the CDR3 is TGTGCCAGCAGCTTCGGACAGGGTTATGGCTACACCTTC. Encoded protein: CASSFGQGYGYTF.

This chain connects TRBV6-5 to TRBJ2-3; unclear D gene. Germline-derived CDR1 and CDR2 are MNHEY and SVGAGI. Trimming took 6 bases from V and 4 from J, leaving 14 bases between them. This CDR3 is built from 14 residues. In DNA, the CDR3 is TGTGCCAGCAGCCTTCGTTGGAGTCCAGATACGCAGTATTTT. Translation gives CASSLRWSPDTQYF.

V is TRBV29-1 and J is TRBJ2-1; 14 bases align to TRBD2. J gave up 14 bases and V 7 bases, and 10 bases lay outside the gene matches. The CDR3 loop spans 13 amino acids. Germline V CDR1 and CDR2: SQVTM, ANQGSEA. In DNA, the CDR3 is TGCAGCGCCGAGCACGGACTAGCGGGGGGCGAGTTCTTC. It yields the protein CSAEHGLAGGEFF.

J is TRBJ2-1 and V is TRBV4-1, with TRBD2 matching over 15 bases. J lost 3 bases, V lost 3 bases, and 12 bases had no gene match. The V gene's germline CDR1 is MGHRA and CDR2 YSYEKL. CDR3 length: 20 residues. The CDR3: CASSQRGLAGGPKVYNEQFF. The CDR3 region has the DNA TGCGCCAGCAGCCAGAGGGGACTAGCGGGGGGCCCCAAAGTCTACAATGAGCAGTTCTTC.

DNA for the CDR3: TGTGCCAGCAGCCTACACACAGGGGGCAACACCTTC. This gives the protein CASSLHTGGNTF. The rearrangement uses TRBV5-5 and TRBJ1-2; 9 bases agree with TRBD1. This CDR3 spans 12 amino acids. The germline V gene encodes CDR1 SGHKS and CDR2 YYEKEE (reference sequence). The V and J ends lost 4 bases and 12 bases, in that order; junction bases with no gene match: 7.

The rearrangement uses TRBV6-6 and TRBJ1-5; 7 bases fit TRBD1. V trimming: 6 bases; J trimming: 1 base; junction bases outside the gene matches: 9. From germline, CDR1 is MNHNY and CDR2 SVGAGI (reference sequence). The CDR3 contains 16 residues. For the CDR3, the DNA is TGTGCCAGCAGCCCCGGGACAGCGATAAGCAATCAGCCCCAGCATTTT. Translating gives CASSPGTAISNQPQHF.

The chain links TRBV25-1 to TRBJ2-5; D gene uncertain. V was clipped by 6 bases and J by 10 bases, with 9 bases between them. The CDR3 runs 10 residues. The germline V gene encodes CDR1 MGHDK and CDR2 SYGVNS. CDR3 DNA: TGTGCCAGCAGAGAAGAGGACCAGTACTTC. It is translated as CASREEDQYF.

The gene calls are TRBV15 and TRBJ1-5; tentatively, D is TRBD1 (6 bases). The CDR3 is made up of 15 amino acids. Deletions cut 5 bases from V and 3 bases from J, with 14 bases between. Germline CDR1 and CDR2: LNHNV and YYDKDF (reference sequence). The CDR3 nucleotides read TGTGCCACCAGCCCCCAACAGGGATTCAATCAGCCCCAGCATTTT. It specifies CATSPQQGFNQPQHF.

The rearrangement joins TRBV11-2 to TRBJ2-2, with 7 positions matching TRBD1. V was clipped by 4 bases and J by 0 bases; unmatched bases: 14. Germline loops: CDR1 SGHAT, CDR2 FQNNGV. This CDR3 has 19 residues. In DNA form, the CDR3 reads TGTGCCAGCAGCTCACAGGGGCCAGGGGCCTTTCCGAACACCGGGGAGCTGTTTTTT. Translated, it gives CASSSQGPGAFPNTGELFF.

The V and J genes are TRBV4-3 and TRBJ2-1; a weak D match, TRBD2 (6 bases). V was pared by 0 bases and J by 7 bases, with 13 bases between. The CDR3 is 15 amino acids. Germline-derived CDR1 and CDR2 are LGHNA and YSLEER. In nucleotides, the CDR3 is TGCGCCAGCAGCCAAGAGGGGTTAGGAGGGAATGAGCAGTTCTTC. Translating it yields CASSQEGLGGNEQFF.

This rearrangement joins TRBV7-9 to TRBJ1-1, with 7 bases fitting TRBD1. Germline-derived CDR1 and CDR2 are SEHNR and FQNEAQ (reference sequence). The J segment lost 1 base and the V segment lost 5 bases, leaving 7 bases of the junction unmatched. The CDR3 is made up of 15 amino acids. CDR3 coding DNA: TGTGCCAGCAGCCCCGACAGGGATTGGAACACTGAAGCTTTCTTT. Amino acids: CASSPDRDWNTEAFF.

The chain links TRBV4-3 to TRBJ1-1; TRBD1 is a possible D gene (6 bases). The CDR3 covers 14 residues. The V and J ends lost 1 base and 1 base respectively, with 7 bases between them. The germline CDR1 and CDR2 sequences are LGHNA and YSLEER. The CDR3 loop reads CASSQGTENTEAFF. The DNA for the CDR3 is TGCGCCAGCAGCCAAGGGACAGAGAACACTGAAGCTTTCTTT.

The chain has TRBV7-2 and TRBJ2-2, with TRBD1 matching over 7 bases. In germline, CDR1 is SGHTA, CDR2 FQGNSA. Trimming cost V 3 bases and J 7 bases; bases outside gene matches: 5. The CDR3 consists of 14 residues. DNA for the CDR3: TGTGCCAGCAGCTTTGACAGGGAAATCGGGGAGCTGTTTTTT. This sequence encodes CASSFDREIGELFF.

The V gene is TRBV2, the J gene TRBJ2-7; 7 bases line up with TRBD1. The J segment lost 2 bases and the V segment lost 0 bases, leaving 7 bases of the junction unmatched. This CDR3 contains 16 residues. Germline V gene data show CDR1 as SNHLY and CDR2 as FYNNEI. CDR3: CASSEATGTVTYEQYF. The CDR3 region has the DNA TGTGCCAGCAGTGAAGCAACAGGGACAGTCACCTACGAGCAGTACTTC.